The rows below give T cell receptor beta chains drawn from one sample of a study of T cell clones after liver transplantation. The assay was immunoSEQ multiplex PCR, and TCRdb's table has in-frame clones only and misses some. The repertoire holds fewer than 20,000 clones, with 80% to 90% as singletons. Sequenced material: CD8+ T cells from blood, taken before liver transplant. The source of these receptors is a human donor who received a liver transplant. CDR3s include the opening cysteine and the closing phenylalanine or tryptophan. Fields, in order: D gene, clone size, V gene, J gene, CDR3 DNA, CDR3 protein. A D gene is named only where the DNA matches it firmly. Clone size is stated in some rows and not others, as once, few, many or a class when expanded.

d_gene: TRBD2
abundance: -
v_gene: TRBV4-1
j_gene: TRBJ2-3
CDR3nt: TGCGCCAGCAGCCCAGGGACTAGCGGGAGGGTCACAGATACGCAGTATTTT
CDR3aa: CASSPGTSGRVTDTQYF

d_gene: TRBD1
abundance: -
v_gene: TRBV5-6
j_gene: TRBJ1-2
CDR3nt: TGTGCCAGCCGATACGGGACAGCATGGGGTGGCTACACCTTC
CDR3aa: CASRYGTAWGGYTF

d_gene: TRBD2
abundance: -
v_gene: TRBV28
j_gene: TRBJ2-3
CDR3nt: TGTGCCAGCAGTCTTATGGCTAGCGGGAGTGATTCTAGCACAGATACGCAGTATTTT
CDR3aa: CASSLMASGSDSSTDTQYF

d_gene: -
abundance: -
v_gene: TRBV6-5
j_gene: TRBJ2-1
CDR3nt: TGTGCCAGCGGATTTCCCTACAATGAGCAGTTCTTC
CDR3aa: CASGFPYNEQFF

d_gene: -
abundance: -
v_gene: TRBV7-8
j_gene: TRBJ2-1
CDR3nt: TGTGCCAGCAGCTTAACGGGTCGTGATAGTTTGTATGAGCAGTTCTTC
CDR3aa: CASSLTGRDSLYEQFF

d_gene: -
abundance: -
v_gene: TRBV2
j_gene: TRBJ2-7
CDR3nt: TGTGCCAGCTTGAGGTCCTACGAGCAGTACTTC
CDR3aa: CASLRSYEQYF

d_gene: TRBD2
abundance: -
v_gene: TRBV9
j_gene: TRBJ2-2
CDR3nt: TGTGCCAGCAGTGAGCCAGCCAGCGGGAGGGCCACCGGGGAGCTGTTTTTT
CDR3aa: CASSEPASGRATGELFF

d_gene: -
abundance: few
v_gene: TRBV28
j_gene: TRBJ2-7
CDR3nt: TGTGCCAGCAGTTTTTCCTACGAGCAGTACTTC
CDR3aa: CASSFSYEQYF

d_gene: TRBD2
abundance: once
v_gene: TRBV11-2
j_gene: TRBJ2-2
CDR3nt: TGTGCCAGCAGCTGGGGTCTAGCGGGCTTCGCGAACACCGGGGAGCTGTTTTTT
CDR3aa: CASSWGLAGFANTGELFF

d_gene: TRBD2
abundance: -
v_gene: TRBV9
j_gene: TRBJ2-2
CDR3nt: TGTGCCAGCAGTCTCAGCAGGACTAGCGGGAACACCGGGGAGCTGTTTTTT
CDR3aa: CASSLSRTSGNTGELFF

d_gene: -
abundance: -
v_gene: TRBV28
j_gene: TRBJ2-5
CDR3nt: TGTGCCAGCAGTTTGGGATACGCGGGACGGCGCGGAAAGAAGACCCAGTACTTC
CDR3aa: CASSLGYAGRRGKKTQYF

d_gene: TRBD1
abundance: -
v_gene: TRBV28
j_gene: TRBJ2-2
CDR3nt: TGTGCCAGCAGTTGGGACAGGGATAACACCGGGGAGCTGTTTTTT
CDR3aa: CASSWDRDNTGELFF

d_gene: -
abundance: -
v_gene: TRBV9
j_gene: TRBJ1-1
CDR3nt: TGTGCCAGCAGCGTAGCTGGGAGGGACACTGAAGCTTTCTTT
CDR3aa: CASSVAGRDTEAFF

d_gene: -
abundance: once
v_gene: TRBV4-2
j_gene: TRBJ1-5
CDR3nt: TGTGCCAGCAGCCAAGATCTGGGGGGCGGCAATCAGCCCCAGCATTTT
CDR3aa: CASSQDLGGGNQPQHF

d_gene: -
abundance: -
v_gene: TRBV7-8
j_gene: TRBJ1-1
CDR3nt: TGTGCCAGCAGCTTGGTCCGGGATGAAGCTTTCTTT
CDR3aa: CASSLVRDEAFF

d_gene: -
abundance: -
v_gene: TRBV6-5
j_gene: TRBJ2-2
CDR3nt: TGTGCCAGCAGTTACTCCGGGGGAACCGGGGAGCTGTTTTTT
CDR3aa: CASSYSGGTGELFF

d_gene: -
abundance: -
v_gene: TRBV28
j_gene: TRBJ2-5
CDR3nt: TGTGCCAGCAGTCCAGGGGGGCGGGAGGCAGGGGAGACCCAGTACTTC
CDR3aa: CASSPGGREAGETQYF

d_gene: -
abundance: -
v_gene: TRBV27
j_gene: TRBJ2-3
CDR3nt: TGTGCCAGCAGTCACAACCTGAGAGAGGGGACAGATACGCAGTATTTT
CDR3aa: CASSHNLREGTDTQYF

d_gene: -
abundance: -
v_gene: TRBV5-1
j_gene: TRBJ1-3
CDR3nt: TGCGCCAGCAGCGTGGACGAGGTTGCCCCCTCTGGAAACACCATATATTTT
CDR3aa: CASSVDEVAPSGNTIYF

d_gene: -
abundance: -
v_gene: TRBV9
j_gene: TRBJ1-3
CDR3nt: TGTGCCAGCAGCGTTGGGGGAAACACCATATATTTT
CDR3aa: CASSVGGNTIYF

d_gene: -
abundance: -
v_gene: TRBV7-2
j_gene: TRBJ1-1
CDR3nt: TGTGCCAGCAGCTTAACGACAGGAAACACTGAAGCTTTCTTT
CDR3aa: CASSLTTGNTEAFF

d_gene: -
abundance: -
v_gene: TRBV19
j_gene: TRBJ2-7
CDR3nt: TGTGCCAGTAGCTGGAACAGTGCCTACGAGCAGTACTTC
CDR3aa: CASSWNSAYEQYF

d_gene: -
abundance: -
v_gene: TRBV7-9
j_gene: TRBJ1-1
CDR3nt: TGTGCCAGCAGCAAATTGACCGGGGCGAACACTGAAGCTTTCTTT
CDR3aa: CASSKLTGANTEAFF

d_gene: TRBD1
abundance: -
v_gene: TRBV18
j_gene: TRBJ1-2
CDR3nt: TGTGCCAGCTCACGGGAACAGGGGGTCCCTTACTATGGCTACACCTTC
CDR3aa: CASSREQGVPYYGYTF

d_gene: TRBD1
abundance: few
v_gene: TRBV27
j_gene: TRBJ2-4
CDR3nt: TGTGCCAGCAGCCCAGGGACAGCCTCCAATCAGTACTTC
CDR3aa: CASSPGTASNQYF

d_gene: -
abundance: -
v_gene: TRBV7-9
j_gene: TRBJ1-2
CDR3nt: TGTGCCAGCAGCTTGGACCCTAACTATGGCTACACCTTC
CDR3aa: CASSLDPNYGYTF

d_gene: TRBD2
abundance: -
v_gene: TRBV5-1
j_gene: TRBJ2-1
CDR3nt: TGCGCCAGCAGCTTACTAGCGGGAGGGCCAGATGAGCAGTTCTTC
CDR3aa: CASSLLAGGPDEQFF

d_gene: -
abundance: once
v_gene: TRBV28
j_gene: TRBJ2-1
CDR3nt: TGTGCCAGCAGTTTGGTAGGTACTCTAAACAATGAGCAGTTCTTC
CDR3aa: CASSLVGTLNNEQFF

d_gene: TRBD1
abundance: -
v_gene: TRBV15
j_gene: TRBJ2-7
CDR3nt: TGTGCCACCGGCAACAGGGGGTACAGCTCCTACGAGCAGTACTTC
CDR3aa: CATGNRGYSSYEQYF

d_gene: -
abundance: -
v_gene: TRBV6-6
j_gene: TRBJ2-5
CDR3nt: TGTGCCAGCAGGTTCTTTAGCGACCCAACCCAGTACTTC
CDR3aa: CASRFFSDPTQYF

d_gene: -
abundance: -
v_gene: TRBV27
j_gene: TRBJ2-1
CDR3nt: TGTGCCAGCAGTTCCCAGGGCAATGAGCAGTTCTTC
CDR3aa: CASSSQGNEQFF

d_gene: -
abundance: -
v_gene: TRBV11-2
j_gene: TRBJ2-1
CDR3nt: TGTGCCAGCAGCTTAGATGTAGGGCGGTACTCCTACAATGAGCAGTTCTTC
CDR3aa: CASSLDVGRYSYNEQFF

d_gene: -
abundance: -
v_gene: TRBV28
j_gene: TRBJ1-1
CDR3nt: TGTGCCAGCAGCCGAAAAGTTCAAGGGAACACTGAAGCTTTCTTT
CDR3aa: CASSRKVQGNTEAFF

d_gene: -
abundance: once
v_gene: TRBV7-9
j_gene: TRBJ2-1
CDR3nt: TGTGCCAGCAGCTTCGTTACCTCCTACAATGAGCAGTTCTTC
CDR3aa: CASSFVTSYNEQFF

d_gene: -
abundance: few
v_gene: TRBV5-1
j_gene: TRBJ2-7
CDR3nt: TGCGCCAGCAGCTCCCCGTCCTACGAGCAGTACTTC
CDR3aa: CASSSPSYEQYF

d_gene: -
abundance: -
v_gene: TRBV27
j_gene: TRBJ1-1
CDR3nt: TGTGCCAGCAGTTTATCCGGGCCTTACACTGAAGCTTTCTTT
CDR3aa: CASSLSGPYTEAFF

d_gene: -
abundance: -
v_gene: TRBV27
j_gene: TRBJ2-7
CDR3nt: TGTGCCAGCAGTTCCGGGATCTCCTACGAGCAGTACTTC
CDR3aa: CASSSGISYEQYF

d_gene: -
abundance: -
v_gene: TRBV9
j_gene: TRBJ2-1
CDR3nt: TGTGCCAGCAGCGTAAACGGATACTCCTACAATGAGCAGTTCTTC
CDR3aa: CASSVNGYSYNEQFF

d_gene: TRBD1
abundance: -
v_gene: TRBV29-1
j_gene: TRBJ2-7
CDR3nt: TGCAGCGTCTCCGGGACAGGTGAGGGGGGCTACGAGCAGTACTTC
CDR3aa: CSVSGTGEGGYEQYF

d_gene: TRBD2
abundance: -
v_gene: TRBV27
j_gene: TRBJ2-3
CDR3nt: TGTGCCAGCCGCCCCGGGGCGGGGGGAGGGCCAGATACGCAGTATTTT
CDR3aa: CASRPGAGGGPDTQYF

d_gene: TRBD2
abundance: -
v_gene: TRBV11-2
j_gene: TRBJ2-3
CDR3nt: TGTGCCAGCAGCCCAACTGTAGCGGGAGATAGGTATACGCAGTATTTT
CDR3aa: CASSPTVAGDRYTQYF

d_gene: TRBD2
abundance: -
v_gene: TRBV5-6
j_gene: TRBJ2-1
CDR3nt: TGTGCCAGCAGCTTGGCTGTAGCGGGAGGGTACAATGAGCAGTTCTTC
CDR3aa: CASSLAVAGGYNEQFF

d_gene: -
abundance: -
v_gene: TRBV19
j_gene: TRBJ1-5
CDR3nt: TGTGCCAGTAGTCGGGACCACACAACAGGGCAGCCCCAGCATTTT
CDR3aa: CASSRDHTTGQPQHF

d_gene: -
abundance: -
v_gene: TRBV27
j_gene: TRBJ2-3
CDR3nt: TGTGCCAGCAACCCCGGGACTTTCCCTCGAGATACGCAGTATTTT
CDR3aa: CASNPGTFPRDTQYF

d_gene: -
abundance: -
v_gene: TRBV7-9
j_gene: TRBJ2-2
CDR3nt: TGTGCCAGCAGCTTAGGCAGGGAAACCGGGGAGCTGTTTTTT
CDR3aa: CASSLGRETGELFF

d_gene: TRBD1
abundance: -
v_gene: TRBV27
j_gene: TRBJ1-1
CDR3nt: TGTGCCAGCAGTTTCGGGACAGTGAACACTGAAGCTTTCTTT
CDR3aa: CASSFGTVNTEAFF

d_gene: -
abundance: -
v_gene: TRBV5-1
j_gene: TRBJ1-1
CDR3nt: TGCGCCAGCAGCTTGGAGGGAGACGAAGCTTTCTTT
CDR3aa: CASSLEGDEAFF

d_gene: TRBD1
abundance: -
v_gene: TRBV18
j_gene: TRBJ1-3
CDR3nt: TGTGCCAGCTCTCGCCCGGGACAGGGATATGGAAACACCATATATTTT
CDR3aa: CASSRPGQGYGNTIYF

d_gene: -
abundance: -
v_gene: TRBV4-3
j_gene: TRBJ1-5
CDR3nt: TGCGCCAGCAGCCAAGATCAAGGATGGCAGCCCCAGCATTTT
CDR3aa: CASSQDQGWQPQHF

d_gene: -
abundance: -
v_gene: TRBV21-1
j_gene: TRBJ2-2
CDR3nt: TGTGCCAGCAGCAAAGCAGGGGGCAGGTGGAACACCGGGGAGCTGTTTTTT
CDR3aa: CASSKAGGRWNTGELFF

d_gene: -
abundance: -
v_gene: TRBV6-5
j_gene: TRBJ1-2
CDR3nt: TGTGCCAGCAGTTACGCTGAAAACTATGGCTACACCTTC
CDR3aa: CASSYAENYGYTF

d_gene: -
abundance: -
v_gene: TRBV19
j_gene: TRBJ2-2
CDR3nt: TGTGCCAGTAGTATCACTCCCCGGAACGGGGAGCTGTTTTTT
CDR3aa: CASSITPRNGELFF

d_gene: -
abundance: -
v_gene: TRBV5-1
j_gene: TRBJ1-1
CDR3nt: TGCGCCAGCAGCTTGGTAGGGGAAGCTTTCTTT
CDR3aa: CASSLVGEAFF

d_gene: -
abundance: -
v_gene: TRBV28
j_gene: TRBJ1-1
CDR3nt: TGTGCCAGCAGTCTCCCCTCGGGAGCCGTAGAAGCTTTCTTT
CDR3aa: CASSLPSGAVEAFF

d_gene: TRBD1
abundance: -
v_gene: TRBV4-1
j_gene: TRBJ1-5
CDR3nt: TGCGCCAGCAGCCCGAGCGGGACAGGGGTTAGTAGCAATCAGCCCCAGCATTTT
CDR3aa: CASSPSGTGVSSNQPQHF

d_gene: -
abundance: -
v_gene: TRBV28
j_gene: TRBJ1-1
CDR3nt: TGTGCCAGCAGTTTAATCCCTCAAATAACCGGCAGTACTGAAGCTTTCTTT
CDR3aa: CASSLIPQITGSTEAFF

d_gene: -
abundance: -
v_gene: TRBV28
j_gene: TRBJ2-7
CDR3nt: TGTGCCAGCAGATCCCGACAGGGACTTATTTACGAGCAGTACTTC
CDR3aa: CASRSRQGLIYEQYF

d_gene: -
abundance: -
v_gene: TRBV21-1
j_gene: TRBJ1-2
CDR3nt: TGTGCCAGCAGCAAAGAGGCGGTGGACTATGGCTACACCTTC
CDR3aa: CASSKEAVDYGYTF

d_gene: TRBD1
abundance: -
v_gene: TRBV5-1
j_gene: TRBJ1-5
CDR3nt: TGCGCCAACATCAGGACAGGGCATCAGCCCCAGCATTTT
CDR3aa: CANIRTGHQPQHF

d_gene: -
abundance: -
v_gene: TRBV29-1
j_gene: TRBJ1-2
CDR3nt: TGCAGCGTCGTCCGGGGCGGCTATGGCTACACCTTC
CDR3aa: CSVVRGGYGYTF